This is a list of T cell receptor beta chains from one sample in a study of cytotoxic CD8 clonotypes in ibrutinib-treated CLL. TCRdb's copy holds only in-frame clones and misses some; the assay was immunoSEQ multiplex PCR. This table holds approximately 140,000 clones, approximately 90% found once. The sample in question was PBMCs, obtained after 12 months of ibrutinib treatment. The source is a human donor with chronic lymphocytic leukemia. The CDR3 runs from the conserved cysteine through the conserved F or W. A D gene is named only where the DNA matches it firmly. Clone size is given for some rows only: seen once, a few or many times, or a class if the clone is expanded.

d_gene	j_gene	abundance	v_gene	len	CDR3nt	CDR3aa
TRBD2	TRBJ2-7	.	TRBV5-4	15	TGTGCCAGCAGTCCGGGAGCGGGAGGGCCCCACGAGCAGTACTTC	CASSPGAGGPHEQYF
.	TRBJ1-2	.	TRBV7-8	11	TGTGCCAGCAGCTCCCTGCATGGCTACACCTTC	CASSSLHGYTF
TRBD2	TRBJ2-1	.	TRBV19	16	TGTGCCAGTAGGGAACCGGCAGCGGGAGGGTACAATGAGCAGTTCTTC	CASREPAAGGYNEQFF
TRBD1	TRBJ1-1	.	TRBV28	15	TGTGCCAGCAGCACATCCGGGACAGCGAACACTGAAGCTTTCTTT	CASSTSGTANTEAFF
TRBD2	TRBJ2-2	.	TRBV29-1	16	TGCAGCGTTGAAGAGAGTAGCGGGAGTGGATTCGGGGAGCTGTTTTTT	CSVEESSGSGFGELFF
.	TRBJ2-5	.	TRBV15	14	TGTGCCACCAGCATCGATGACATGCAAGAGACCCAGTACTTC	CATSIDDMQETQYF
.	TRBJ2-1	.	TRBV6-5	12	TGTGCCAGCAGTTACTCGAACAATGAGCAGTTCTTC	CASSYSNNEQFF
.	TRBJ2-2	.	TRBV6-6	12	TGTGCCAGTCCCGGAGTGGGCGGGGAGCTGTTTTTT	CASPGVGGELFF
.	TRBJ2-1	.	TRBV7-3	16	TGTGCCAGCAGCTTAACCGGGTCGAGGGGTGGCAATGAGCAGTTCTTC	CASSLTGSRGGNEQFF
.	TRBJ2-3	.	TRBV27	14	TGTGCCAGCAGTTTTAACCGCGGAACAGATACGCAGTATTTT	CASSFNRGTDTQYF
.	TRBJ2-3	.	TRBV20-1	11	TGCAGTGCTAAGAAGGGAGATACGCAGTATTTT	CSAKKGDTQYF
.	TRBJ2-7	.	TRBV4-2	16	TGTGCCAGCAGCCGAACTCTAGCCGGTAGCTCCTACGAGCAGTACTTC	CASSRTLAGSSYEQYF
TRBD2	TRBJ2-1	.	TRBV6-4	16	TGTGCCAGCAGTGACTCGGGGGCGGGAGGTCTCCATGAGCAGTTCTTC	CASSDSGAGGLHEQFF
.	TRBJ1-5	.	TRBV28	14	TGTGCCAGCAGTTTTGTCTCCGAAACAGGGCCCCAGCATTTT	CASSFVSETGPQHF
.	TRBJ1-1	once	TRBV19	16	TGTGCCAGTAGTACCTTCAATAGAGATATGAACACTGAAGCTTTCTTT	CASSTFNRDMNTEAFF
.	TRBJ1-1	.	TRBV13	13	TGTGCCAGCAGCTTTTCCGGGAACACTGAAGCTTTCTTT	CASSFSGNTEAFF
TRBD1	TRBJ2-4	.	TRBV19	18	TGTGCCAGTAGTATGAGGCACAGGGGGCTTTTGGCCAAAAACATTCAGTACTTC	CASSMRHRGLLAKNIQYF
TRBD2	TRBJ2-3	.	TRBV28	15	TGTGCCAGCAGCCTTACTAGCGGAGGGGCAGATACGCAGTATTTT	CASSLTSGGADTQYF
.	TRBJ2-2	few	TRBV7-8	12	TGTGCCAGCAGGACTTACACCGGGGAGCTGTTTTTT	CASRTYTGELFF
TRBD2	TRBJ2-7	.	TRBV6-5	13	TGTGCCAGCAGTAGCGGGAGTGTGAACGAGCAGTACTTC	CASSSGSVNEQYF
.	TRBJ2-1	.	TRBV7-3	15	TGTGCCAGCAGCTTACGGGGCGGGACCAACAATGAGCAGTTCTTC	CASSLRGGTNNEQFF
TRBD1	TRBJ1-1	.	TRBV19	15	TGTGCCAGTAGTATAGACGGCAGGGGGCTGGCTGAAGCTTTCTTT	CASSIDGRGLAEAFF
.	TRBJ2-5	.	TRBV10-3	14	TGTGCCATCAGGGCGGGGCTTGGGCAAGAGACCCAGTACTTC	CAIRAGLGQETQYF
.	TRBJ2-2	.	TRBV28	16	TGTGCCAGCAGTTTACCCCCGACAACGAGCACCGGGGAGCTGTTTTTT	CASSLPPTTSTGELFF
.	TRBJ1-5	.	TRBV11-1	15	TGTGCCAGCTCCAAAACCGGCAGGGGAGATCAGCCCCAGCATTTT	CASSKTGRGDQPQHF
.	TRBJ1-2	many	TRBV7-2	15	TGTGCCAGCAGCTTAACATCGGCGGGGTACTATGGCTACACCTTC	CASSLTSAGYYGYTF
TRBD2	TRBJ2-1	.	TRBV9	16	TGTGCCAGCAGCGTAGCTTTGCGGGAGGGGGACAATGAGCAGTTCTTC	CASSVALREGDNEQFF
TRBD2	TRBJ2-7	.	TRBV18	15	TGTGCCAGCTCACCAACGCTAGCGGGAGAGGACGAGCAGTACTTC	CASSPTLAGEDEQYF
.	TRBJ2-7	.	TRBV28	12	TGTGCCAGCTCTCGTCCGGAGGGAGAGCAGTACTTC	CASSRPEGEQYF
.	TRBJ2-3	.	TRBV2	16	TGTGCCAGCAGTAAGGACAGAGGCTCGGGCACAGATACGCAGTATTTT	CASSKDRGSGTDTQYF
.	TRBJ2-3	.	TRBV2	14	TGTGCCAGCGCAGACTCTACTAGCACAGATACGCAGTATTTT	CASADSTSTDTQYF
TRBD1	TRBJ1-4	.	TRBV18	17	TGTGCCAGCTCACAAGGACAGGGGGCGTCAACTAATGAAAAACTGTTTTTT	CASSQGQGASTNEKLFF
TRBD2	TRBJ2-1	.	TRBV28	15	TGTGCCAGCATCGGACTAGCGGGAACCTACAATGAGCAGTTCTTC	CASIGLAGTYNEQFF
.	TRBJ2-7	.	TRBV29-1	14	TGCAGCGTTACACTCGGACAGCGGTCCTACGAGCAGTACTTC	CSVTLGQRSYEQYF
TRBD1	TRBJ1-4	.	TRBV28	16	TGTGCCAGCAGTTGGGGACAGGGAGCAACTAATGAAAAACTGTTTTTT	CASSWGQGATNEKLFF
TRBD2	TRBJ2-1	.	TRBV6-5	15	TGTGCCAGCAGCCGTCGGACTAGCAGCTACAATGAGCAGTTCTTC	CASSRRTSSYNEQFF
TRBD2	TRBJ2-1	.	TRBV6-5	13	TGTGCCAGCAGTTACTCGGGGGAGGGTGAGCAGTTCTTC	CASSYSGEGEQFF
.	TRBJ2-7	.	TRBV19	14	TGTGCCAGTAGTATGAGCGTTAGCTCCTACGAGCAGTACTTC	CASSMSVSSYEQYF
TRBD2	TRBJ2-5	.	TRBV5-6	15	TGTGCCAGCAGCTTGAGGGCGGGGGGGCGCGAGACCCAGTACTTC	CASSLRAGGRETQYF
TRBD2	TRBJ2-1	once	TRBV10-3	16	TGTGCCATCATACTTTTCCCGAGACTAGCTTCCCATGAGCAGTTCTTC	CAIILFPRLASHEQFF
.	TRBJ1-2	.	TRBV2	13	TGTGCCAGCAGTGAGCAGGACCACTATGGCTACACCTTC	CASSEQDHYGYTF
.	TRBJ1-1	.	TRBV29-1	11	TGCAGCGAGACCGAGGAGACTGAAGCTTTCTTT	CSETEETEAFF
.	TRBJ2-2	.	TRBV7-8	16	TGTGCCAGCAGCTTAGTTTCAGGATCTTCAGTCGGGGAGCTGTTTTTT	CASSLVSGSSVGELFF
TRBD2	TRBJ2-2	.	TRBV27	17	TGTGCCAGCAAGTTCCGCCCCGGGAGGAGGAACACCGGGGAGCTGTTTTTT	CASKFRPGRRNTGELFF
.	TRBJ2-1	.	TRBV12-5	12	TGTGCTAGTGGTTTGAAGCGGAATGAGCAGTTCTTC	CASGLKRNEQFF
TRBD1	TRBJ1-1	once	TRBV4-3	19	TGCGCCAGCAGCCAAGAGCTACCGGGACAGGCGGAGTCGTACACTGAAGCTTTCTTT	CASSQELPGQAESYTEAFF
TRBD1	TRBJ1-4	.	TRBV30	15	TGTGCCTGCAATCCCAAATGGACAGGGAATGAAAAACTGTTTTTT	CACNPKWTGNEKLFF
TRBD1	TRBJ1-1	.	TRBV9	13	TGTGCCAGCAGCGTAGAGGGGGCCACTGAAGCTTTCTTT	CASSVEGATEAFF
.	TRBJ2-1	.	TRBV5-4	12	TGTGCCAGCAGCTTGATGGGGTCTGAGCAGTTCTTC	CASSLMGSEQFF
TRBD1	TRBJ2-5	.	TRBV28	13	TGTGCCAGCAACGACAGGGGGCCAGAGACCCAGTACTTC	CASNDRGPETQYF
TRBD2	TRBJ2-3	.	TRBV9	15	TGTGCCAGCAGCCGAGCGGGAGTCAACGCAGATACGCAGTATTTT	CASSRAGVNADTQYF
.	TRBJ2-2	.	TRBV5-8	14	TGTGCCAGCAGCCTCACAGGTACCACCGGGGAGCTGTTTTTT	CASSLTGTTGELFF
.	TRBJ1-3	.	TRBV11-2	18	TGTGCCAGCAGCTTAGAGGGCTTCGCCTTCTTCTCTGGAAACACCATATATTTT	CASSLEGFAFFSGNTIYF
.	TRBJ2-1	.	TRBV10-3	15	TGTGCCATCAGTGAAAGTTTTAGGGTAGGCAATGAGCAGTTCTTC	CAISESFRVGNEQFF
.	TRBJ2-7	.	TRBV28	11	TGTGCCACCCTCACCACCTACGAGCAGTACTTC	CATLTTYEQYF
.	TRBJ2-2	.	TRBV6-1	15	TGTGCCAGCAGGCAGGGGAGAGGAGACACCGGGGAGCTGTTTTTT	CASRQGRGDTGELFF
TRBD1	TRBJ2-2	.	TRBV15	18	TGTGCCACCAGCAGAGATCCACCGGGACAGGTGACTAAAGGGGAGCTGTTTTTT	CATSRDPPGQVTKGELFF